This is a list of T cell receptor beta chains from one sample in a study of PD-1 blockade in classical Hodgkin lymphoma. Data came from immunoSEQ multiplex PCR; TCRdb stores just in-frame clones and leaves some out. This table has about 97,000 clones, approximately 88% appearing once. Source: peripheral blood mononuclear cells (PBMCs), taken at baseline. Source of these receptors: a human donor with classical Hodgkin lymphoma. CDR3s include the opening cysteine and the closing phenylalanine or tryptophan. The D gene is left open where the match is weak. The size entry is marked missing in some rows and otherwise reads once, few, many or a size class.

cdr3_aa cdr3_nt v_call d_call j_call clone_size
CATAYTLGQMNTEAFF TGTGCCACCGCGTATACCCTCGGACAGATGAACACTGAAGCTTTCTTT TRBV19 - TRBJ1-1 -
CASKRQTPTNEKLFF TGTGCCAGCAAAAGACAGACCCCAACTAATGAAAAACTGTTTTTT TRBV6-1 - TRBJ1-4 -
CASSIPGDRGGYTF TGTGCCAGCAGTATACCCGGCGACAGGGGAGGCTACACCTTC TRBV28 TRBD1 TRBJ1-2 -
CASSSTGQTYEQYF TGTGCCAGCAGCTCCACGGGACAAACCTACGAGCAGTACTTC TRBV11-2 - TRBJ2-7 -
CASSEVLGAYNEQFF TGTGCCAGCAGCGAAGTACTGGGGGCATACAATGAGCAGTTCTTC TRBV7-2 - TRBJ2-1 -
CASNPGRAPQYF TGTGCCAGCAATCCTGGCCGGGCCCCGCAGTATTTT TRBV25-1 - TRBJ2-3 -
CASSAPGGREQYF TGTGCCAGCAGCGCACCGGGGGGGAGAGAGCAGTACTTC TRBV7-8 TRBD2 TRBJ2-7 -
CASSEDRVGRMETQYF TGTGCCAGCAGTGAGGATCGCGTGGGTAGAATGGAGACCCAGTACTTC TRBV2 - TRBJ2-5 once
CASSGAPSGNTIYF TGCGCCAGCAGTGGCGCGCCATCTGGAAACACCATATATTTT TRBV10-2 - TRBJ1-3 -
CASSQGAGSYNEQFF TGTGCCAGCAGCCAGGGGGCCGGGTCCTACAATGAGCAGTTCTTC TRBV7-2 TRBD1 TRBJ2-1 -
CASSMWGTMNTEAFF TGTGCCAGTAGTATGTGGGGAACAATGAACACTGAAGCTTTCTTT TRBV19 - TRBJ1-1 few
CASSLVAGDQETQYF TGTGCCAGCAGCTTGGTGGCGGGGGACCAAGAGACCCAGTACTTC TRBV5-4 TRBD2 TRBJ2-5 -
CASSVTYRGEQYF TGTGCCAGCAGTGTAACATACCGCGGCGAGCAGTACTTC TRBV27 - TRBJ2-7 -
CASSQGGGGGYTF TGTGCCAGCAGCCAAGGGGGGGGAGGTGGCTACACCTTC TRBV14 - TRBJ1-2 -
CASSSEGANYGYTF TGTGCCAGCAGTTCGGAGGGTGCTAACTATGGCTACACCTTC TRBV28 - TRBJ1-2 -
CASSEVFWNSPLHF TGTGCCAGCAGTGAAGTGTTTTGGAATTCACCCCTCCACTTT TRBV6-1 - TRBJ1-6 -
CASSVGLAETYEQYF TGTGCCAGCAGCGTAGGGCTCGCCGAAACCTACGAGCAGTACTTC TRBV9 - TRBJ2-7 -
CASSREGGAGNQPQHF TGCGCCAGCAGTCGGGAGGGAGGTGCGGGCAATCAGCCCCAGCATTTT TRBV10-2 - TRBJ1-5 -
CASSPSSGEQFF TGTGCCAGCTCACCGTCGAGCGGGGAGCAGTTCTTC TRBV18 - TRBJ2-1 once
CASSVDFPGETQYF TGTGCCAGCAGCGTAGATTTCCCGGGGGAGACCCAGTACTTC TRBV9 - TRBJ2-5 few
CASSLVGGPSSGNTIYF TGTGCCAGCAGCTTAGTGGGGGGCCCGAGCTCTGGAAACACCATATATTTT TRBV7-2 - TRBJ1-3 -
CASLGQGASGELFF TGCGCCAGCCTGGGACAGGGGGCATCCGGGGAGCTGTTTTTT TRBV5-1 TRBD1 TRBJ2-2 few
CASSHGTSGFNEQFF TGTGCCAGCAGTCACGGGACTAGCGGATTTAATGAGCAGTTCTTC TRBV11-2 TRBD2 TRBJ2-1 -
CAWSAGPPNEQFF TGTGCCTGGAGTGCGGGACCTCCCAATGAGCAGTTCTTC TRBV30 - TRBJ2-1 -
CASSISGSLTEQYF TGTGCCAGCAGCATAAGCGGGAGTTTGACCGAGCAGTACTTC TRBV9 TRBD2 TRBJ2-7 -
CASSTRTNTDTQYF TGTGCCAGCAGCACCCGGACAAACACAGATACGCAGTATTTT TRBV13 - TRBJ2-3 -
CASSLTPRLATNYEQYF TGCGCCAGCAGCCTTACCCCGCGACTCGCCACAAACTACGAGCAGTACTTC TRBV4-1 - TRBJ2-7 -
CASSLDRGKYNEQFF TGTGCCAGCAGCTTAGATCGAGGGAAATACAATGAGCAGTTCTTC TRBV7-6 - TRBJ2-1 -
CASSVAGSYTEAFF TGTGCCAGCAGTGTTGCAGGGTCGTATACTGAAGCTTTCTTT TRBV2 - TRBJ1-1 -
CASSTSGVTQYF TGTGCCAGCAGTACTAGCGGCGTTACCCAGTACTTC TRBV27 TRBD2 TRBJ2-5 -
CASSDQAGVLYNEQFF TGTGCCAGTAGCGACCAAGCGGGAGTGCTCTACAATGAGCAGTTCTTC TRBV19 TRBD2 TRBJ2-1 -
CASTKRWGLGTEAFF TGTGCCAGCACCAAGCGGTGGGGGTTGGGCACTGAAGCTTTCTTT TRBV7-8 - TRBJ1-1 -
CASSLGASEQFF TGTGCCAGCAGCTTGGGGGCCTCCGAGCAGTTCTTC TRBV11-1 - TRBJ2-1 -
CAISETGEETQYF TGTGCCATCAGTGAGACGGGGGAAGAGACCCAGTACTTC TRBV10-3 - TRBJ2-5 -
CASRPAENTEAFF TGTGCCAGCAGACCCGCAGAGAACACTGAAGCTTTCTTT TRBV6-5 - TRBJ1-1 -
CASSTPAGADEQYF TGTGCCAGCAGCACCCCCGCAGGGGCCGACGAGCAGTACTTC TRBV25-1 - TRBJ2-7 -
CASSLPVPGNTEAFF TGTGCCAGCAGCTTACCGGTCCCGGGCAACACTGAAGCTTTCTTT TRBV7-8 - TRBJ1-1 -
CAISGPRLAGEGDTQYF TGTGCCATCAGTGGCCCAAGACTAGCGGGAGAGGGGGATACGCAGTATTTT TRBV10-3 TRBD2 TRBJ2-3 once
CASSLNRVGSEETQYF TGTGCCAGCAGCTTAAACCGCGTAGGATCGGAGGAGACCCAGTACTTC TRBV5-8 - TRBJ2-5 -
CASSQEGGDQPQHF TGCGCCAGCAGCCAAGAGGGGGGGGATCAGCCCCAGCATTTT TRBV4-1 - TRBJ1-5 -
CASSLIAGEDEQFF TGCGCCAGCAGCTTAATAGCGGGAGAAGATGAGCAGTTCTTC TRBV5-1 TRBD2 TRBJ2-1 few
CASKLDASTDTQYF TGTGCCAGCAAGCTGGACGCTAGCACAGATACGCAGTATTTT TRBV7-2 - TRBJ2-3 few
CASSQDIGSWGETQYF TGCGCCAGCAGCCAAGATATTGGTAGCTGGGGGGAGACCCAGTACTTC TRBV4-3 - TRBJ2-5 -
CASSLSLSSYNEQFF TGCGCCAGCAGCTTATCGTTGAGCTCCTACAATGAGCAGTTCTTC TRBV5-1 - TRBJ2-1 -
CAWSVGMSGAFF TGTGCCTGGAGTGTTGGGATGTCGGGAGCTTTCTTT TRBV30 - TRBJ1-1 -
CASSQSRGFNLYEQYF TGCGCCAGCAGCCAGTCCAGGGGGTTCAACTTATACGAGCAGTACTTC TRBV4-3 TRBD1 TRBJ2-7 -
CASSLLTGGQETQYF TGTGCCAGCAGTCTATTGACAGGGGGGCAAGAGACCCAGTACTTC TRBV2 TRBD1 TRBJ2-5 -
CASSQDRAHPVGRELFF TGCGCCAGCAGCCAAGACCGGGCCCATCCGGTGGGGCGGGAGCTGTTTTTT TRBV5-1 - TRBJ2-2 -
CASSTQPGLETDTQYF TGTGCCAGCAGCACCCAACCGGGACTAGAAACAGATACGCAGTATTTT TRBV7-2 TRBD2 TRBJ2-3 -
CASSFLAGADTGELFF TGCGCCAGCAGCTTCCTAGCGGGAGCTGACACCGGGGAGCTGTTTTTT TRBV5-1 TRBD2 TRBJ2-2 -
CASSYNRGQPLHF TGCGCCAGCAGCTACAACAGGGGGCAACCCCTCCACTTT TRBV5-1 TRBD1 TRBJ1-6 once
CASSLPGSLGNEQYF TGCGCCAGCAGCTTGCCCGGCTCTCTTGGGAACGAGCAGTACTTC TRBV5-1 - TRBJ2-7 -
CASTPFAGPFANTGELFF TGTGCCAGCACACCATTTGCGGGACCCTTCGCGAACACCGGGGAGCTGTTTTTT TRBV27 - TRBJ2-2 -